This TCR beta chain was identified in a study of shared clonotypes between healthy human individuals. Study at large: Ranging from 18 to 49 in age, donors were a couple of women and three men.

In the case of this clone: Its antigen is currently unknown. The identical CDR3 is also encoded by other nucleotide sequences in the sample.

Sorted subsets were amplified in replicate PCRs using approximately 0.2 ug DNA, 30,000 to 35,000 T cell genomes. The table came from immunoSEQ multiplex PCR; TCRdb's copy has only in-frame clones and leaves some out. The table has approximately 1.5 million clones, approximately 98.5% seen once. This CDR3 has 13 residues. Germline V gives CDR1 SGHRS, CDR2 YFSETQ. V lost 4 bases and J lost 5, with 9 bases in between. Points from the study as a whole: Naive subsets, compared against memory subsets, generally had larger estimated richness values.

The chain recombines TRBV5-1 with TRBJ2-2; the D is unclear. This clonotype was obtained from a man between 25 and 39 years old in good health. Sequencing was carried out using naive CD4+ T cells sorted from blood. This sample's subset: CD45RA+ positively selected. The CDR3 DNA follows: TGCGCCAGCAGCAGTATTGTAACCGGGGAGCTGTTTTTT. Its translation: CASSSIVTGELFF. Based on the CDR3 plus reference TRBV5-1 and TRBJ2-2, the full variable domain is KAGVTQTPRYLIKTRGQQVTLSCSPISGHRSVSWYQQTPGQGLQFLFEYFSETQRNKGNFPGRFSGRQFSNSRSEMNVSTLELGDSALYLCASSSIVTGELFFGEGSRLTVL.